The subject of this entry is one TCR beta chain. The data stem from a study of blood T cell repertoires in COVID-19. Across the whole study: Both acute and convalescent COVID-19 samples were obtained from the United States, Italy and Spain. PBMCs, B-cell-depleted T cells, or T cells were the source of the cDNA or gDNA that made up the material.

As processed by the authors: For nucleated cells, counts were estimated from reference gene primer amplification. Assay: immunoSEQ multiplex PCR; the TCRdb copy retains only in-frame clones and omits some. The V and J calls and clone size were taken over from that table, and D and trimming were inferred from the DNA. The profile shows about 150,000 clones, around 85% of them singletons. The CDR3 has 16 residues. The V and J ends lost 0 bases and 2 bases respectively, with 13 bases between them. Germline lookup yields CDR1 SGHTA and CDR2 FQGNSA. This clonotype was obtained from a man in his 70s with acute or convalescent COVID-19. The genes are TRBV7-2 and TRBJ2-5; D is perhaps TRBD1 (6 bases). Specimen: peripheral blood. In nucleotides, the CDR3 is TGTGCCAGCAGCTTAGCGCCACCAGGGGTACAAGAGACCCAGTACTTC. The encoded protein is CASSLAPPGVQETQYF.